The present TCR beta chain was sequenced within a study of sequential checkpoint blockade in melanoma. Across the study: Patients were randomized 1:1 to nivolumab-then-ipilimumab or ipilimumab-then-nivolumab first-line. Maintenance nivolumab came after either treatment sequence.

By share, this clone counts as large. Indicated treatment: randomized to nivolumab then ipilimumab (arm A) or the reverse (arm B). DNA-damaging chemotherapy had not been given to any patient beforehand. Live CD3+CD8+ CD19− CD56− cells were sorted from PBMCs. TCRdb keeps only in-frame clones here, not all; method: immunoSEQ multiplex PCR. This table holds around 2,000 clones, around 50% found once. The CDR3 covers 13 residues. The rearrangement links TRBV21-1 to TRBJ2-6; TRBD1 is the table's D call, not checked against the DNA. TRBV21-1 is shown as a pseudogene. The source of this sequence is a human patient with melanoma. Some clones in this sample may be carry-over from other donors' samples. The sample in question was CD8+ T cells sorted from blood (inferred from file names), obtained from a patient given nivolumab and ipilimumab in sequence. Here the CDR3 reads CASSKRLTGVLTF. CDR3 in DNA: TGTGCCAGCAGCAAGCGGCTTACAGGCGTCCTGACTTTC.